This T cell receptor (beta chain) was retrieved from a study of PD-L1 blockade in urothelial cancer. Whole-study context: Blood samples had a median of approximately 140,000 T cells, tens of thousands of unique TCRs, and clonality roughly 0.08.

Profiling relied on immunoSEQ multiplex PCR, and the TCRdb table lists in-frame clones only, not all of them. The table includes some 40,000 clones, roughly nine tenths detected once. Time point defined: peripheral blood 6 weeks after treatment start. The receptor's source is a man between 70 and 80 years old with urothelial cancer. Here the sequenced sample was PBMCs, taken around atezolizumab (anti-PD-L1) treatment.

The CDR3 reads CASSFTGGVSYEQYF. As DNA, the CDR3 is TGTGCCAGCAGTTTTACAGGGGGAGTCTCCTACGAGCAGTACTTC. J is TRBJ2-7 and V is TRBV28; 8 nucleotides line up with TRBD1. V shed 3 bases and J 0 bases; nucleotides not matched to a gene: 4. Germline V lookup: CDR1 MDHEN, CDR2 SYDVKM. This CDR3 contains 15 residues. Complete variable domain (other parts from reference TRBV28 and TRBJ2-7): DVKVTQSSRYLVKRTGEKVFLECVQDMDHENMFWYRQDPGLGLRLIYFSYDVKMKEKGDIPEGYSVSREKKERFSLILESASTNQTSMYLCASSFTGGVSYEQYFGPGTRLTVT.